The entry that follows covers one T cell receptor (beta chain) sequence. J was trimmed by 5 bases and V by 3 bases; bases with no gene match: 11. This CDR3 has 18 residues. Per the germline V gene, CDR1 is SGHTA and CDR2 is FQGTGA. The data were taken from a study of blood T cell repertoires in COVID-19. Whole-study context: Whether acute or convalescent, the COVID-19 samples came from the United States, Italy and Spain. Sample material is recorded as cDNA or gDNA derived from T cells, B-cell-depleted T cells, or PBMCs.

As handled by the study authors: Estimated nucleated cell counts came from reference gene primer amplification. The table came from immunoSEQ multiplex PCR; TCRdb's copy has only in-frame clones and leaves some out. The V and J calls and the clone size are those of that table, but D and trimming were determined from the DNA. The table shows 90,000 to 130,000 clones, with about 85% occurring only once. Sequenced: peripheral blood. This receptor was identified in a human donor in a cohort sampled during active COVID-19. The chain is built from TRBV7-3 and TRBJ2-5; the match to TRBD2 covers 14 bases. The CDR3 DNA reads TGTGCCAGCAGCTTGGGGAGGGGACTAGCGGGGGAGGGCGAGACCCAGTACTTC. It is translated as CASSLGRGLAGEGETQYF.